There are many counts of the clone carrying this TCR beta chain. Its specificity is unknown. The sample is drawn from a study of CD8 T cells in ankylosing spondylitis. Study-level findings and limits: In ankylosing spondylitis patients, matched synovial fluid reportedly showed significant enrichment of disease-linked clones. Some of the motif variants had earlier been found in reactive arthritis patients' fluid and blood. Blood of patients with ankylosing spondylitis appeared to be characterized by a TCR beta motif of fewer than 10 highly homologous variants.

V lost 7 bases to trimming and J lost 3 bases, with 12 bases between them. The CDR3 is 13 amino acids. CDR1 and CDR2 from the germline V gene are SNHLY and FYNNEI. Quantitative 5'-RACE with molecular barcodes produced the TCR beta libraries. TCRdb re-called the 5' RACE reads with MiXCR, one entry per CDR3 protein. This table holds approximately 100,000 distinct CDR3 sequences, 7.5% to 9% found once. The V gene is TRBV2, the J gene TRBJ1-1; D is unresolved. This TCR came from a male donor with ankylosing spondylitis or in good health (not recorded which). The sample was blood, either unsorted or a sorted T cell fraction (not recorded which). The CDR3 DNA reads TGTGCCAGCAACGGCCTAGGGTACACTGAAGCTTTCTTT. It codes for CASNGLGYTEAFF. Full variable domain (rest looked up from reference TRBV2 and TRBJ1-1): EPEVTQTPSHQVTQMGQEVILRCVPISNHLYFYWYRQILGQKVEFLVSFYNNEISEKSEIFDDQFSVERPDGSNFTLKIRSTKLEDSAMYFCASNGLGYTEAFFGQGTRLTVV.